One TCR beta chain is described in this entry. The antigen remains undetermined. The sample comes from a study of beta chain features in type 1 diabetes. Looking at the study overall: Analysis included over 90 million sorted cells drawn from all samples.

General study points: Moderate yet significant TCRB CDR3 shortening was seen in Type 1 diabetes patients in all four CD4+ subsets. The naive, central memory and Treg TCRB repertoires showed an apparent similarity that was greater among patients than among healthy donors.

Expressed TCRB transcripts were sequenced after all isolated RNA was converted to cDNA. Here immunoSEQ multiplex PCR was the method, and the copy in TCRdb shows in-frame clones only, minus some. The sample yields 220,000 or so clones, 55% to 70% seen once. Sequenced input: naive CD4+ T cells from blood. The receptor comes from a man aged 25-45 years in good health.

The CDR3 loop reads CASRRSLVGRETQYF. The CDR3 DNA sequence: TGCGCCAGCAGGCGGTCCCTAGTTGGTCGGGAGACCCAGTACTTC. V is TRBV4-1 and J is TRBJ2-5; D is unclear. Trimming took 6 bases from V and 5 from J, leaving 19 bases between them. Germline assignment: CDR1 MGHRA and CDR2 YSYEKL. The CDR3 length is 15 residues.